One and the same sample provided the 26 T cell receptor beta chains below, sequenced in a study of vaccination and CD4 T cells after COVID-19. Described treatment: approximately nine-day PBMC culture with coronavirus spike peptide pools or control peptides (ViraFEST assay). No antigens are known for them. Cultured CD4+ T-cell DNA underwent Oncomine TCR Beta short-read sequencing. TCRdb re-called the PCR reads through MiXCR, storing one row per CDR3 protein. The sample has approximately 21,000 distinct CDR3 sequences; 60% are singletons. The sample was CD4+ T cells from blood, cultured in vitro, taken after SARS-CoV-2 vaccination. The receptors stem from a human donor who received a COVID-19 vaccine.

The CDR3: CATGTGGAGGNSPLHF. Here the CDR3 DNA reads TGTGCCACCGGGACAGGGGGCGCTGGAGGAAATTCACCCCTCCACTTT. The rearrangement links TRBV12-3 or TRBV12-4 to TRBJ1-6; 12 bases map to TRBD1. With 10 bases clipped from V and 7 bases from J, the junction kept 11 bases outside the gene matches. CDR3 length: 16 amino acids.

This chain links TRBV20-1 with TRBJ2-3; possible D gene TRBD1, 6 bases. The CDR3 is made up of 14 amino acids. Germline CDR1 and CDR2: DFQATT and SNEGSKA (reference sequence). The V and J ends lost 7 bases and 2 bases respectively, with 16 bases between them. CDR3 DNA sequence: TGCAGTGTCGACCGGACAGAGATCACAGATACGCAGTATTTT. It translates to CSVDRTEITDTQYF.

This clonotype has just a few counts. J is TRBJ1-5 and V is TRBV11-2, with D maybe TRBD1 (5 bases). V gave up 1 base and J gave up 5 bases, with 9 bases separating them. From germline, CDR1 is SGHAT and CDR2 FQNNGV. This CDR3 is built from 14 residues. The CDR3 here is CASSLAGRDQPQHF. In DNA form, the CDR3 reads TGTGCCAGCAGCTTAGCAGGGAGGGATCAGCCCCAGCATTTT.

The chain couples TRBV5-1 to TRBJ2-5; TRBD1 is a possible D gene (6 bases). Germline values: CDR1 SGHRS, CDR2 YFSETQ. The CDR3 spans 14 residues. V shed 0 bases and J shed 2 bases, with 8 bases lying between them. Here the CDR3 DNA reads TGCGCCAGCAGCTTGGCGCAGGGGCAAGAGACCCAGTACTTC. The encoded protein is CASSLAQGQETQYF.

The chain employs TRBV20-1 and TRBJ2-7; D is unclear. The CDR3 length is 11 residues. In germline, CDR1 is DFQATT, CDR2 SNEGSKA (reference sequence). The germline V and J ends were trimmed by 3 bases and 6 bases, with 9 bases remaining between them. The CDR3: CSARPQREQYF. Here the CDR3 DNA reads TGCAGTGCTAGGCCCCAACGCGAGCAGTACTTC.

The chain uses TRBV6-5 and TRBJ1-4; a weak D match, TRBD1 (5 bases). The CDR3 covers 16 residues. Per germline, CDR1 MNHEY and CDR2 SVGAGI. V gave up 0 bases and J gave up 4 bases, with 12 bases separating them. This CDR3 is CASSYSSGWDNEKLFF. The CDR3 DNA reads TGTGCCAGCAGTTACTCGTCAGGGTGGGATAATGAAAAACTGTTTTTT.

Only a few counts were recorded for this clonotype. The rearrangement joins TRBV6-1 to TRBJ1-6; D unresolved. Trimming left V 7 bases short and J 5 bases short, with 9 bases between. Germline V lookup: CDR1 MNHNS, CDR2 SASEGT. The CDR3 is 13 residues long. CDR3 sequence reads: CASIERDNSPLHF. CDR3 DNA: TGTGCCAGCATCGAAAGGGATAATTCACCCCTCCACTTT.

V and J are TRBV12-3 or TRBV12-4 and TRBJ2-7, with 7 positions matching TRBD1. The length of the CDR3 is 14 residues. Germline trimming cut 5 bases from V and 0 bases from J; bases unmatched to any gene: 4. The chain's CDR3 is CASSPRQGSYEQYF. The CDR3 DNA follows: TGTGCCAGCAGTCCACGACAGGGCTCCTACGAGCAGTACTTC.

Written as DNA, the CDR3 is TGTGCCAGCCACCCGACAGGGTTTGGCTACACCTTC. This sequence encodes CASHPTGFGYTF. The gene calls are TRBV2 and TRBJ1-2, with 7 bases identical to TRBD1. The CDR3 has 12 residues. The V segment lost 8 bases and the J segment 7 bases; nucleotides outside the gene matches: 7. CDR1 and CDR2 (germline): SNHLY, FYNNEI.

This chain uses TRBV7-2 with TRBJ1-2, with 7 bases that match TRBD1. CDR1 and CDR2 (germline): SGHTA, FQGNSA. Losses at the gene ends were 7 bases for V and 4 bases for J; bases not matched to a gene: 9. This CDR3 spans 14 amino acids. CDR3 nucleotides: TGTGCCAGCACCCTATGGACAGGACCCTATGGCTACACCTTC. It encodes CASTLWTGPYGYTF.

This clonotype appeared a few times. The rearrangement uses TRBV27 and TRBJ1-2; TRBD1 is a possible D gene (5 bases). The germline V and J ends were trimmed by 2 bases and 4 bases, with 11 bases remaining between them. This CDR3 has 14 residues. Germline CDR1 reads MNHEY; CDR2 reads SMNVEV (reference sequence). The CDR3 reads CASSLAGGSYGYTF. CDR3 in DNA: TGTGCCAGCAGTTTAGCTGGGGGTTCCTATGGCTACACCTTC.

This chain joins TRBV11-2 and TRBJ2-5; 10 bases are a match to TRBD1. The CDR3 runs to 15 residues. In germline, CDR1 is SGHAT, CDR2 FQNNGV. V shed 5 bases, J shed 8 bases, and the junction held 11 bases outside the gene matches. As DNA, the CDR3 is TGTGCCAGCAGCGAAGGTGACAGGGGGCTCCCCACCCAGTACTTC. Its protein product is CASSEGDRGLPTQYF.

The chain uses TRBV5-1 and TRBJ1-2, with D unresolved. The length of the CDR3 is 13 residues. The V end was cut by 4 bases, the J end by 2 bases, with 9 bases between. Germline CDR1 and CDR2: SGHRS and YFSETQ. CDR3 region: CASSSDGNYGYTF. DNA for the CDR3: TGCGCCAGCAGCAGCGACGGAAACTATGGCTACACCTTC. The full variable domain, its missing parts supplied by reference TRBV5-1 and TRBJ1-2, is KAGVTQTPRYLIKTRGQQVTLSCSPISGHRSVSWYQQTPGQGLQFLFEYFSETQRNKGNFPGRFSGRQFSNSRSEMNVSTLELGDSALYLCASSSDGNYGYTFGSGTRLTVV.

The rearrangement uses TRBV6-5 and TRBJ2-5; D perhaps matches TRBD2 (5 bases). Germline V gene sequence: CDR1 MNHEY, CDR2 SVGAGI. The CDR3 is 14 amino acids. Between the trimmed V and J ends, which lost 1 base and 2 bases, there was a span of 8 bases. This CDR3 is CASSYLGEQETQYF. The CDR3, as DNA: TGTGCCAGCAGTTACTTGGGAGAACAAGAGACCCAGTACTTC.

The CDR3 region has the DNA TGTGCCAGCAGCTTAAATCCCTTGACAGGGGCAACGAACACTGAAGCTTTCTTT. This encodes CASSLNPLTGATNTEAFF. The genes are TRBV7-9 and TRBJ1-1, with TRBD1 matching 8 bases. V was clipped by 2 bases and J by 1 base; unmatched bases: 12. The CDR3 runs to 18 residues. Germline values: CDR1 SEHNR, CDR2 FQNEAQ (reference sequence). Supplemented by reference TRBV7-9 and TRBJ1-1, the full variable domain reads DTGVSQNPRHKITKRGQNVTFRCDPISEHNRLYWYRQTLGQGPEFLTYFQNEAQLEKSRLLSDRFSAERPKGSFSTLEIQRTEQGDSAMYLCASSLNPLTGATNTEAFFGQGTRLTVV.

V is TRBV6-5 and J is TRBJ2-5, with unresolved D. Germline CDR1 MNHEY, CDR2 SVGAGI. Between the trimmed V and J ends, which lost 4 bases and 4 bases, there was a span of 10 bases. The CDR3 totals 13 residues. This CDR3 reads CASSLWDRETQYF. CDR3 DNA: TGTGCCAGCAGTTTATGGGATCGAGAGACCCAGTACTTC.

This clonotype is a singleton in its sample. CDR3 DNA sequence: TGTGCTAGTGGTCCCGGACAGGGGAGGGAGGGAGATACGCAGTATTTT. Translated: CASGPGQGREGDTQYF. The chain couples TRBV12-5 to TRBJ2-3; 9 bases agree with TRBD1. The CDR3 covers 16 residues. Per the germline V gene, CDR1 is LGHNT and CDR2 is FRNRAP. V shed 5 bases, J shed 5 bases, and the junction held 11 bases outside the gene matches.

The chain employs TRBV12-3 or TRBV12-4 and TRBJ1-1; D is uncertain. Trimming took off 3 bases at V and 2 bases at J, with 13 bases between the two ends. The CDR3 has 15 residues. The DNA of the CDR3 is TGTGCCAGCAGTTTGGCCTTGGGTAGAAACACTGAAGCTTTCTTT. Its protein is CASSLALGRNTEAFF.

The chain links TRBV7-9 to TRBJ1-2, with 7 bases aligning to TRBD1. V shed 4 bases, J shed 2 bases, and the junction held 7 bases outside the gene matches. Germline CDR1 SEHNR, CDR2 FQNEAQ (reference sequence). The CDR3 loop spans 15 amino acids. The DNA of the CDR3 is TGTGCCAGCAGCTCCTCGACAGGGTTGAACTATGGCTACACCTTC. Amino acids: CASSSSTGLNYGYTF.

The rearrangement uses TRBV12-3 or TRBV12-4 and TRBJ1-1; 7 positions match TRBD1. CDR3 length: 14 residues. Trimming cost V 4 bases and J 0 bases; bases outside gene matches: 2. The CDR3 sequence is CASSYDRVNTEAFF. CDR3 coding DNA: TGTGCCAGCAGTTACGACAGGGTGAACACTGAAGCTTTCTTT.

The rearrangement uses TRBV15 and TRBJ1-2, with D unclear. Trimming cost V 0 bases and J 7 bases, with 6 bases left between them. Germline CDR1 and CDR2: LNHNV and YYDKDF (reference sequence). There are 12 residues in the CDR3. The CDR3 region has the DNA TGTGCCACCAGCAGAGATCTTCCTGGCTACACCTTC. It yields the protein CATSRDLPGYTF.

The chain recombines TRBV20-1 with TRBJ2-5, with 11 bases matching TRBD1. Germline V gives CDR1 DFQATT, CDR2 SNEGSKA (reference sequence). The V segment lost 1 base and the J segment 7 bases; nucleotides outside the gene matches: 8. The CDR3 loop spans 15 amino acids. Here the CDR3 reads CSARGDRGNEGTQYF. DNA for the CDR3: TGCAGTGCTAGAGGGGACAGGGGGAACGAGGGGACCCAGTACTTC.

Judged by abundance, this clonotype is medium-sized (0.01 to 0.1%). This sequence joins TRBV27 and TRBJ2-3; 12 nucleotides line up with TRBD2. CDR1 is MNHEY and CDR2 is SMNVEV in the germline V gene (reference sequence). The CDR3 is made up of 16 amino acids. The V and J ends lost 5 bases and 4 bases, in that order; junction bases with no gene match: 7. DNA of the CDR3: TGTGCCAGCAGTCCCACCTGGACTAGCGGGGCAGATACGCAGTATTTT. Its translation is CASSPTWTSGADTQYF.

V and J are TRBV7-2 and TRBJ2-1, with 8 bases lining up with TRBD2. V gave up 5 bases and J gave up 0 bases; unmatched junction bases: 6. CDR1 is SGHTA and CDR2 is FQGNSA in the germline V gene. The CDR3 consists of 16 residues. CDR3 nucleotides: TGTGCCAGCAGCGCTTCTAGCGGGCACTCCTACAATGAGCAGTTCTTC. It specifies CASSASSGHSYNEQFF. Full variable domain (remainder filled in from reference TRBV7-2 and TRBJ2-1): GAGVSQSPSNKVTEKGKDVELRCDPISGHTALYWYRQSLGQGLEFLIYFQGNSAPDKSGLPSDRFSAERTGGSVSTLTIQRTQQEDSAVYLCASSASSGHSYNEQFFGPGTRLTVL.

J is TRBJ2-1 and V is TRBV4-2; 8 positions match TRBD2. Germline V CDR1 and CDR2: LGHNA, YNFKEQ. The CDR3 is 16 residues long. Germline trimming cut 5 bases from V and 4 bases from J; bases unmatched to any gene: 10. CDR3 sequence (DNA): TGTGCCAGCAGCAAAGCATCCGGGGGGGCGTACAATGAGCAGTTCTTC. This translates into CASSKASGGAYNEQFF.

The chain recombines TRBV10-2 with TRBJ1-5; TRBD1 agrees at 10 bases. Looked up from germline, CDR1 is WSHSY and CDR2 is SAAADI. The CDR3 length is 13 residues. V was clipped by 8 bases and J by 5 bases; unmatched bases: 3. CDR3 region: CASSGTGDQPQHF. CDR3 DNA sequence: TGCGCCAGCTCAGGGACAGGGGATCAGCCCCAGCATTTT.